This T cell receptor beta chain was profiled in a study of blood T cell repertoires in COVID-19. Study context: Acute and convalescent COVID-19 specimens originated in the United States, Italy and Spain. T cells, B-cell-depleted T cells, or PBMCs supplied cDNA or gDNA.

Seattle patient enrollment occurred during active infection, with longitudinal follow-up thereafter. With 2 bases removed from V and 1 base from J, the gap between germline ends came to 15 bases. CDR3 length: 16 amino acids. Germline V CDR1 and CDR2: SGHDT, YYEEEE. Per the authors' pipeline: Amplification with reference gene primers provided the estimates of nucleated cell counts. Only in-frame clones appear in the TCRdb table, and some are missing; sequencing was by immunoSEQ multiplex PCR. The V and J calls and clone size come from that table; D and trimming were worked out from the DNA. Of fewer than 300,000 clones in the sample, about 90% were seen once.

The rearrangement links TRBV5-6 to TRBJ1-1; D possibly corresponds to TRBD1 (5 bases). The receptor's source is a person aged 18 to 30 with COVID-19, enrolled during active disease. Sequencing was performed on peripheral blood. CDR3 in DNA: TGTGCCAGCAGCTTTTGGCAGGGACTGTGGAACACTGAAGCTTTCTTT. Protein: CASSFWQGLWNTEAFF.